Below are 24 T cell receptor beta chains sequenced from a single sample in a study of T cell changes during pregnancy in multiple sclerosis. The method was immunoSEQ multiplex PCR; TCRdb's version includes in-frame clones alone and lacks a portion of them. The sample carries under 95,000 clones, 91% recorded once. This specimen consisted of peripheral blood, obtained after pregnancy. The receptors were gathered from a female donor in good health, enrolled as a control in a pregnancy study.

The rearrangement joins TRBV6-6 to TRBJ2-1; TRBD2 matches at 12 bases. Trimming took 6 bases from V and 9 from J; bases not matched to a gene: 9. The CDR3 contains 15 residues. The V gene's germline CDR1 is MNHNY and CDR2 SVGAGI (reference sequence). The CDR3 reads CASSNPTSGGLEQFF. CDR3 DNA: TGTGCCAGCAGCAACCCGACTAGCGGGGGACTTGAGCAGTTCTTC.

This CDR3 is CASSLAGGRDLSGNTIYF. CDR3 DNA sequence: TGCGCCAGCAGCTTGGCGGGGGGCAGGGATCTATCTGGAAACACCATATATTTT. The V and J genes are TRBV5-1 and TRBJ1-3; perhaps TRBD1 as D (6 bases). The length of the CDR3 is 18 residues. Germline V lookup: CDR1 SGHRS, CDR2 YFSETQ. Trimming stripped 0 bases from V and 1 base from J, with 17 bases between.

Only one count was recorded for this clone. The chain has TRBV19 and TRBJ1-5, with a possible D match to TRBD1 (6 bases). This CDR3 spans 15 amino acids. V was shortened by 10 bases and J by 7 bases, with 23 bases between the two germline ends. The germline CDR1 and CDR2 sequences are LNHDA and SQIVND (reference sequence). The CDR3 protein is CATRQVDGSGQPQHF. As DNA, the CDR3 is TGTGCCACTCGACAGGTGGACGGATCGGGGCAGCCCCAGCATTTT.

The genes are TRBV6-1 and TRBJ1-5; no clear D gene. CDR3 length: 15 residues. CDR1 is MNHNS and CDR2 is SASEGT in the germline V gene. Between the trimmed V and J ends, which lost 1 base and 7 bases, there was a span of 14 bases. The CDR3 here is CASSEGGGMLQPQHF. The CDR3 DNA is TGTGCCAGCAGTGAAGGAGGTGGCATGTTACAGCCCCAGCATTTT.

V gene TRBV21-1 combines with J gene TRBJ1-1. TRBV21-1 is deemed a pseudogene. The CDR3 loop spans 17 amino acids. CDR3 nucleotides: TGTGCCAGCAGCAAAGATCCGGGAAGAAGCCTACACACTGAAGCTTTCTTT. As protein: CASSKDPGRSLHTEAFF.

In nucleotides, the CDR3 is TGTGCCAGCAGTTACGCCCTCCCCGGTTCTGGAAACACCATATATTTT. It encodes CASSYALPGSGNTIYF. The rearrangement uses TRBV6-5 and TRBJ1-3; D is ambiguous. The germline V and J ends were trimmed by 2 bases and 1 base, with 12 bases remaining between them. This CDR3 comprises 16 residues. CDR1 and CDR2 from the germline V gene are MNHEY and SVGAGI.

The J gene is TRBJ2-1, the V gene TRBV7-3; TRBD2 matches at 9 bases. Trimming at V came to 0 bases and at J to 7 bases, leaving 4 bases not matched to a gene. Germline lookup yields CDR1 SGHTA and CDR2 FQGTGA. The CDR3 spans 15 residues. The CDR3 loop is CASSLTTSGRNEQFF. The CDR3 DNA is TGTGCCAGCAGCTTAACGACTAGCGGACGGAATGAGCAGTTCTTC.

This chain joins TRBV14 and TRBJ2-5; 7 nucleotides match TRBD2. The germline CDR1 and CDR2 sequences are SGHDN and FVKESK. This CDR3 region has 17 residues. The ends lost 1 base at V and 6 bases at J; junction bases unmatched: 14. The CDR3 reads CASSQGVLWRGSKTQYF. The CDR3 bases are TGTGCCAGCAGCCAAGGGGTTTTATGGCGGGGGTCGAAGACCCAGTACTTC.

Comments on this clone: The sample carries other DNA sequences with the same CDR3. The J gene is TRBJ2-2, the V gene TRBV4-2; 7 bases map to TRBD2. The germline V gene has CDR1 LGHNA and CDR2 YNFKEQ. The J segment lost 1 base and the V segment lost 4 bases, leaving 12 bases of the junction unmatched. The length of the CDR3 is 18 residues. This chain's CDR3 is CASSRQTSRALNTGELFF. CDR3 nucleotides: TGTGCCAGCAGCCGCCAGACTAGCAGAGCCCTGAACACCGGGGAGCTGTTTTTT.

CDR3 in amino acids: CASDRGEISGELFF. In DNA form, the CDR3 reads TGTGCCAGCGACAGGGGAGAAATTTCCGGGGAGCTGTTTTTT. This rearrangement joins TRBV28 to TRBJ2-2; 8 bases align to TRBD1. Germline loops: CDR1 MDHEN, CDR2 SYDVKM. V trimming: 8 bases; J trimming: 6 bases; junction bases outside the gene matches: 8. The CDR3 sequence is 14 residues long.

The rearrangement uses TRBV4-1 and TRBJ1-1; D gene ambiguous. V was shortened by 4 bases and J by 0 bases, with 12 bases between the two germline ends. The CDR3 is 15 residues long. Germline V CDR1 and CDR2: MGHRA, YSYEKL. The CDR3 nucleotides read TGCGCCAGCAGCCTAAAGGTCCAGGTGAACACTGAAGCTTTCTTT. Translation: CASSLKVQVNTEAFF.

In its sample, this clone was seen many times. V usage is TRBV4-2 and J usage is TRBJ1-1; 7 nucleotides match TRBD1. Germline loops: CDR1 LGHNA, CDR2 YNFKEQ. The CDR3 sequence is 14 residues long. Trimming took 1 base from V and 7 from J; bases not matched to a gene: 6. CDR3 region: CASSQAGGRDEAFF. CDR3 sequence (DNA): TGTGCCAGCAGCCAAGCAGGGGGACGGGATGAAGCTTTCTTT.

The chain recombines TRBV2 with TRBJ1-5, with unresolved D. CDR3 size: 14 residues. Germline V CDR1 and CDR2: SNHLY, FYNNEI. The V end was cut by 0 bases, the J end by 2 bases, with 5 bases between. CDR3 sequence (DNA): TGTGCCAGCAGTGAAGCGCAGGGCAATCAGCCCCAGCATTTT. Translated: CASSEAQGNQPQHF.

This chain joins TRBV19 and TRBJ2-1; tentative D call: TRBD1 (6 bases). Germline V gene sequence: CDR1 LNHDA, CDR2 SQIVND (reference sequence). The CDR3 totals 12 residues. The V end lost 10 bases, the J end lost 7 bases, and 14 bases lay between the germline ends. The DNA of the CDR3 is TGTGCCACGCAGGGGCACGGGAATGAGCAGTTCTTC. Its translation: CATQGHGNEQFF.

The V and J genes are TRBV2 and TRBJ2-3; D may be TRBD1 (6 bases). The V gene's germline CDR1 is SNHLY and CDR2 FYNNEI. V was shortened by 2 bases and J by 1 base, with 10 bases between the two germline ends. This CDR3 comprises 15 residues. CDR3: CASSELRQGTDTQYF. CDR3 sequence (DNA): TGTGCCAGCAGTGAATTGCGACAGGGCACAGATACGCAGTATTTT.

The rearrangement uses TRBV11-2 and TRBJ1-4; TRBD1 matches 7 bases. Germline V gene data show CDR1 as SGHAT and CDR2 as FQNNGV. The CDR3 totals 16 residues. The V and J ends lost 3 bases and 7 bases, in that order; junction bases with no gene match: 11. CDR3 nucleotide sequence: TGTGCCAGCAGCTTCCGACAGGGCCAAACTCGTGAAAAACTGTTTTTT. This gives the protein CASSFRQGQTREKLFF. Full variable domain (remainder filled in from reference TRBV11-2 and TRBJ1-4): EAGVAQSPRYKIIEKRQSVAFWCNPISGHATLYWYQQILGQGPKLLIQFQNNGVVDDSQLPKDRFSAERLKGVDSTLKIQPAKLEDSAVYLCASSFRQGQTREKLFFGSGTQLSVL.

The V and J genes are TRBV11-2 and TRBJ2-3; 8 nucleotides match TRBD2. The CDR3 has 16 amino acids. With V trimmed by 4 bases and J by 0 bases, 6 bases remained unmatched. CDR1 is SGHAT, CDR2 FQNNGV, per germline. CDR3 nucleotide sequence: TGTGCCAGCAGCTCTCTCGCGGGGGGCAGCACAGATACGCAGTATTTT. This sequence encodes CASSSLAGGSTDTQYF.

This chain uses TRBV19 with TRBJ2-3; 9 bases align to TRBD2. The ends lost 1 base at V and 0 bases at J; junction bases unmatched: 8. Germline-derived CDR1 and CDR2 are LNHDA and SQIVND (reference sequence). There are 18 residues in the CDR3. CDR3: CASSIVLAGASSTDTQYF. CDR3 bases: TGTGCCAGTAGTATAGTACTAGCGGGCGCCTCTAGCACAGATACGCAGTATTTT.

This chain links TRBV4-2 with TRBJ2-1, with D maybe TRBD1 (5 bases). Deletions cut 1 base from V and 5 bases from J, with 12 bases between. Germline CDR1 reads LGHNA; CDR2 reads YNFKEQ. The CDR3 is 15 amino acids. Written as DNA, the CDR3 is TGTGCCAGCAGCCAAGGGATACAGGCCCACAATGAGCAGTTCTTC. Residues: CASSQGIQAHNEQFF.

This clone appeared a single time. The chain joins TRBV14 to TRBJ1-2; D is possibly TRBD1 (6 bases). The germline V gene has CDR1 SGHDN and CDR2 FVKESK. Trimming stripped 2 bases from V and 4 bases from J, with 8 bases between. The CDR3 runs to 13 residues. CDR3 sequence reads: CASSQTGSYGYTF. DNA of the CDR3: TGTGCCAGCAGCCAAACAGGGAGCTATGGCTACACCTTC.

The chain links TRBV7-2 to TRBJ2-3, with TRBD1 identical over 7 bases. The CDR3 is made up of 16 amino acids. Germline CDR1 is SGHTA and CDR2 is FQGNSA. V shed 2 bases, J shed 2 bases, and the junction held 7 bases outside the gene matches. CDR3 amino acids: CASSLQARGNTDTQYF. CDR3 in DNA: TGTGCCAGCAGCTTACAGGCCAGGGGGAACACAGATACGCAGTATTTT.

This rearrangement joins TRBV19 to TRBJ1-1; D is possibly TRBD1 (5 bases). V was pared by 7 bases and J by 3 bases, with 18 bases between. Germline V gives CDR1 LNHDA, CDR2 SQIVND (reference sequence). This CDR3 contains 15 residues. CDR3 coding DNA: TGTGCCAGTACTCCCGTCCGGGGGAGATACACTGAAGCTTTCTTT. As protein: CASTPVRGRYTEAFF.

J is TRBJ1-2 and V is TRBV28; no clear D. V shed 4 bases and J shed 5 bases, with 5 bases lying between them. CDR3 length equals 11 residues. In germline, CDR1 is MDHEN, CDR2 SYDVKM. This chain's CDR3 is CASSSLYGYTF. The DNA of the CDR3 is TGTGCCAGCAGTTCCCTATATGGCTACACCTTC.

The chain couples TRBV21-1 to TRBJ2-7; the table's D call, TRBD1, was not checked against the DNA. TRBV21-1 is flagged as a pseudogene. The CDR3 loop spans 14 amino acids. The CDR3: CASSKDRLTYEQYF. In nucleotides, the CDR3 is TGTGCCAGCAGCAAGGACAGGCTGACCTACGAGCAGTACTTC.